The clone carrying this T cell receptor (beta chain) appeared many times. The data are from a study of T cells after yellow fever vaccination. TCRdb analysed the 5' RACE reads with MiXCR anew, one entry per CDR3 protein. The sample records 340,000 or so distinct CDR3 sequences, around 13% being singletons. The ends were cut back, 4 bases at V and 5 bases at J, with 18 bases in the middle. The CDR3 length is 15 residues. CDR1 and CDR2 from the germline V gene are SGHRS and YFSETQ. The rearrangement uses TRBV5-1 and TRBJ2-5; D possibly corresponds to TRBD1 (6 bases). The source of this sequence is a man aged 18 to 29 who received the YFV17D yellow fever vaccine. The source was CD4+ T cells sorted from PBMCs, collected 15 days after the yellow fever booster vaccination. Here the CDR3 DNA reads TGCGCCAGCAGCACTGGACGGGCCCAGGGGGAGACCCAGTACTTC. Translated, it gives CASSTGRAQGETQYF. Filled out from reference TRBV5-1 and TRBJ2-5, the complete variable domain reads KAGVTQTPRYLIKTRGQQVTLSCSPISGHRSVSWYQQTPGQGLQFLFEYFSETQRNKGNFPGRFSGRQFSNSRSEMNVSTLELGDSALYLCASSTGRAQGETQYFGPGTRLLVL.